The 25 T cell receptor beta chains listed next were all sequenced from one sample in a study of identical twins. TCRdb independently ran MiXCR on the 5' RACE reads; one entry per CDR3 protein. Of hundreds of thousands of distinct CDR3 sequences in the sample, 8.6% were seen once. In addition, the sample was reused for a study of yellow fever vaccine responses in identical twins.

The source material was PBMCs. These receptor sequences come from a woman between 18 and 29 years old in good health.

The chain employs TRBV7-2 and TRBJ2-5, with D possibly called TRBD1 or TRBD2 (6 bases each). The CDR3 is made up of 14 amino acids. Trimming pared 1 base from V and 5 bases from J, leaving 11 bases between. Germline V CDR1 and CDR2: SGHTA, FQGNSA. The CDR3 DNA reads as TGTGCCAGCAGCTTAGGGGGGGCCGTGGAGACCCAGTACTTC. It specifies CASSLGGAVETQYF.

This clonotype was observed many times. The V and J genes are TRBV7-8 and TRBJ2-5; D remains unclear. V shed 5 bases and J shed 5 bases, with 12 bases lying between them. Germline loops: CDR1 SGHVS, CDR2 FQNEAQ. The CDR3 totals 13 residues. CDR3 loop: CASSRLDSETQYF. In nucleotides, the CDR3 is TGTGCCAGCAGCAGACTTGATTCGGAGACCCAGTACTTC.

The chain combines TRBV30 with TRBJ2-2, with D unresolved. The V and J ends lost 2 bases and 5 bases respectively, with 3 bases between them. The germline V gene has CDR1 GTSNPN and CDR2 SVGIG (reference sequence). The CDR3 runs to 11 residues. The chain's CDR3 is CAWSFTGELFF. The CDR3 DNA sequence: TGTGCCTGGAGTTTTACCGGGGAGCTGTTTTTT.

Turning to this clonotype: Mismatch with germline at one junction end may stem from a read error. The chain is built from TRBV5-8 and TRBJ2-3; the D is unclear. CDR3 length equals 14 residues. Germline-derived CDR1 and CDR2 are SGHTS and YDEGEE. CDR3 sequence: CAISPAPVTDTQYF. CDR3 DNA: TGTGCCATCAGCCCTGCGCCCGTCACAGATACGCAGTATTTT. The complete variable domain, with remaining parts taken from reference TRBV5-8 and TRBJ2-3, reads EAGVTQSPTHLIKTRGQQATLRCSPISGHTSVYWYQQALGLGLQFLLWYDEGEERNRGNFPPRFSGRQFPNYSSELNVNALELEDSALYLCAISPAPVTDTQYFGPGTRLTVL.

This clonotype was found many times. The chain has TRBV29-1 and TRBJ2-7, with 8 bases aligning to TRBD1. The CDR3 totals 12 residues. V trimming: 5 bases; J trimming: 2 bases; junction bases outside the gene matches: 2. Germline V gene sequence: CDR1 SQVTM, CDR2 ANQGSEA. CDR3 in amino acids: CSVLTGAYEQYF. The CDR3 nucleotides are TGCAGCGTTTTGACAGGGGCCTACGAGCAGTACTTC.

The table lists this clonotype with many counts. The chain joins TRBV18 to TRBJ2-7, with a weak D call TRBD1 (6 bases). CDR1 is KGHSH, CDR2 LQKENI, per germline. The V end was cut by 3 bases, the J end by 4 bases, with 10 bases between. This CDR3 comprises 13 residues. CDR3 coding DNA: TGTGCCAGCTCACCGACAGGAGCTTACGAGCAGTACTTC. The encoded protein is CASSPTGAYEQYF.

CDR3 sequence (DNA): TGTGCCAGCAACAGCCCCTCGGGGCAGTTAGAGACCCAGTACTTC. Translation: CASNSPSGQLETQYF. J is TRBJ2-5 and V is TRBV6-1, with D possibly called TRBD1 or TRBD2 (5 bases each). There are 15 residues in the CDR3. The germline gives CDR1 MNHNS, CDR2 SASEGT. Trimming left V 7 bases short and J 4 bases short, with 19 bases between.

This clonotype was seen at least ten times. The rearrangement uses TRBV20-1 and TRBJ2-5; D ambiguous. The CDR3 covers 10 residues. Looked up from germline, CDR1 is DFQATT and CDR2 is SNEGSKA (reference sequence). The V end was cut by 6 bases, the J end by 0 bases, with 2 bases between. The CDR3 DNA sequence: TGCAGTGCGTACCAAGAGACCCAGTACTTC. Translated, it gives CSAYQETQYF.

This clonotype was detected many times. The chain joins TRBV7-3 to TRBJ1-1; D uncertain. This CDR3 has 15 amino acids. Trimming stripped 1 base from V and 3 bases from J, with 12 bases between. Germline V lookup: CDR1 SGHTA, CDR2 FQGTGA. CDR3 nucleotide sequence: TGTGCCAGCAGCTTAAACTCCGGGTCGGACACTGAAGCTTTCTTT. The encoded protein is CASSLNSGSDTEAFF.

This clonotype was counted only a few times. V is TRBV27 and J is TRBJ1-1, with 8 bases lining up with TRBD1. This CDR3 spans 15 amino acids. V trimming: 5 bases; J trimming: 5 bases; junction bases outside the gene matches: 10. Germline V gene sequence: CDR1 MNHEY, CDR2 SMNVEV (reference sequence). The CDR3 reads CASSPIRGQVTEAFF. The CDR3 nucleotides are TGTGCCAGCAGTCCCATCAGGGGGCAAGTTACTGAAGCTTTCTTT.

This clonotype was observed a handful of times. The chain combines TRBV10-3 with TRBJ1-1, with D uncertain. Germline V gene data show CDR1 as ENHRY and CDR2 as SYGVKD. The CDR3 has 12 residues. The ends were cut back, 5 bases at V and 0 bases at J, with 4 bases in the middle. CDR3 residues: CAISPMNTEAFF. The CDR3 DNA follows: TGTGCCATCAGTCCCATGAACACTGAAGCTTTCTTT.

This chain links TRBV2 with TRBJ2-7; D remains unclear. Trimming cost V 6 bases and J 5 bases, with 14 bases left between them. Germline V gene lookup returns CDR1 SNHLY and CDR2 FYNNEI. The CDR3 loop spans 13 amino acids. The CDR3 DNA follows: TGTGCCAGCAGGGTAAGGTCAGCCAACGAGCAGTACTTC. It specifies CASRVRSANEQYF.

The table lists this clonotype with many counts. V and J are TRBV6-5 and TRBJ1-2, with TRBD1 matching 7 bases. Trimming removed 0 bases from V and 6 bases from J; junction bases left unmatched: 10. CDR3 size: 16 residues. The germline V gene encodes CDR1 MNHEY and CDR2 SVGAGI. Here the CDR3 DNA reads TGTGCCAGCAGTTACTCGAGGGGAACAGGGGCCGATGGCTACACCTTC. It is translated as CASSYSRGTGADGYTF.

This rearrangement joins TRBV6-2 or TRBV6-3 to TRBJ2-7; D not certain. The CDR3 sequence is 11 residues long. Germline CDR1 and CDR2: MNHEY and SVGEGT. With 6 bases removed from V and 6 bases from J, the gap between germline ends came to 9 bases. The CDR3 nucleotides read TGTGCCAGCAGGTTGACGGGCGAGCAGTACTTC. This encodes CASRLTGEQYF.

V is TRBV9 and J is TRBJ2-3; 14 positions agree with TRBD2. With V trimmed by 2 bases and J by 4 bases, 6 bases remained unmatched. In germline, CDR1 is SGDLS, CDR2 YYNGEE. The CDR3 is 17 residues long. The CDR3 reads CASSVTSGGAVADTQYF. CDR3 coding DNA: TGTGCCAGCAGCGTGACTAGCGGGGGGGCCGTTGCAGATACGCAGTATTTT.

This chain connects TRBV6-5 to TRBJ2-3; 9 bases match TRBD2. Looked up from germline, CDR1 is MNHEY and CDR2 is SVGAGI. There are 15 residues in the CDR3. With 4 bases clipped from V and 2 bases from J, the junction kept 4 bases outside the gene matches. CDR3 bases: TGTGCCAGCAGTTCCCGACTAGCGGTCACAGATACGCAGTATTTT. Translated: CASSSRLAVTDTQYF.

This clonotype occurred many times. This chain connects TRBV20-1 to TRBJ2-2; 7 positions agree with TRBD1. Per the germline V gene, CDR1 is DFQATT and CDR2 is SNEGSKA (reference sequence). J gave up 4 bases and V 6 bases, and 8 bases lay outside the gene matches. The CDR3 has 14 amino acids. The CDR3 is CSAPRQGATGELFF. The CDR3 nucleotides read TGCAGTGCCCCCAGACAGGGTGCCACCGGGGAGCTGTTTTTT.

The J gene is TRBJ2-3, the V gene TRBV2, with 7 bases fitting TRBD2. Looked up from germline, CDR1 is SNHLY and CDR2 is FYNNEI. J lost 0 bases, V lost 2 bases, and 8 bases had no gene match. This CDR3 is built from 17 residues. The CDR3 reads CASSERSSGPSTDTQYF. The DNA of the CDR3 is TGTGCCAGCAGTGAAAGGTCTAGCGGACCTAGCACAGATACGCAGTATTTT.

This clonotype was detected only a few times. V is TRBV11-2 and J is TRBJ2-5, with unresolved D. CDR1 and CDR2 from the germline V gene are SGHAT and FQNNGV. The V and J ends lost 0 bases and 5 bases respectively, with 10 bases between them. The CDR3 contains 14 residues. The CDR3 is CASSLDRRRETQYF. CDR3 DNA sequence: TGTGCCAGCAGCTTAGATCGGCGTCGTGAGACCCAGTACTTC.

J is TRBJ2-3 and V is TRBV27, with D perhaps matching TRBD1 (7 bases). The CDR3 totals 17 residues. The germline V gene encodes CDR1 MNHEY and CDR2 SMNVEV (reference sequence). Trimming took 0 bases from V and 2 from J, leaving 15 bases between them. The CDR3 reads CASSLSPEEGATDTQYF. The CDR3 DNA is TGTGCCAGCAGTTTATCCCCAGAGGAGGGGGCCACAGATACGCAGTATTTT.

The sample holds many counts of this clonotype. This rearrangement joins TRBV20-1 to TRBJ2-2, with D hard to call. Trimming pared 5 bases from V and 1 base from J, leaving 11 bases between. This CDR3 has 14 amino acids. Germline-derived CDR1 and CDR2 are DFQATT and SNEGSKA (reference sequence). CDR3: CSAPNRQNTGELFF. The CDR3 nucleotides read TGCAGTGCTCCGAATCGGCAGAACACCGGGGAGCTGTTTTTT.

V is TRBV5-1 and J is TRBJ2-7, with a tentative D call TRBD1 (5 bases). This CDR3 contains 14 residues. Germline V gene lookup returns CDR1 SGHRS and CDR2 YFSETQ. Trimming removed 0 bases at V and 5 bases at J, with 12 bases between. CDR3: CASSLGAGIDEQYF. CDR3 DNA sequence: TGCGCCAGCAGCTTGGGGGCAGGGATAGACGAGCAGTACTTC. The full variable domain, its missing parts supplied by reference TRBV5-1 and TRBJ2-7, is KAGVTQTPRYLIKTRGQQVTLSCSPISGHRSVSWYQQTPGQGLQFLFEYFSETQRNKGNFPGRFSGRQFSNSRSEMNVSTLELGDSALYLCASSLGAGIDEQYFGPGTRLTVT.

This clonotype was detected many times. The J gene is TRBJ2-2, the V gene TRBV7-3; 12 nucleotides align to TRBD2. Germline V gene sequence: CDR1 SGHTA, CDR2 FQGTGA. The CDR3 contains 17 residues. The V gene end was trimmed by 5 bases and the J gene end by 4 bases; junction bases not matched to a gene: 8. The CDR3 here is CASSQTLAGGRTGELFF. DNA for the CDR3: TGTGCCAGCAGCCAGACCCTAGCGGGGGGGCGCACCGGGGAGCTGTTTTTT.

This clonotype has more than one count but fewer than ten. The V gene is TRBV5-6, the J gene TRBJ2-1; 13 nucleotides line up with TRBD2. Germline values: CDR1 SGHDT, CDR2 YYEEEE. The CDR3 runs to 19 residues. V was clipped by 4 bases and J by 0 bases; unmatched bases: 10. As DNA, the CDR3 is TGTGCCAGCAGCCCTCCGGGACTAGCGGGGCCCCTCTCCTACAATGAGCAGTTCTTC. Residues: CASSPPGLAGPLSYNEQFF.

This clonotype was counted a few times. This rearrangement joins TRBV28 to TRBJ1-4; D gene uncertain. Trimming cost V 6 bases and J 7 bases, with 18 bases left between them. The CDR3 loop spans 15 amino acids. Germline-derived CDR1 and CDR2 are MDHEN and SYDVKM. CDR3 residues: CASRNIREDSEKLFF. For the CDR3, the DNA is TGTGCCAGCAGAAACATCCGGGAAGATTCTGAAAAACTGTTTTTT.